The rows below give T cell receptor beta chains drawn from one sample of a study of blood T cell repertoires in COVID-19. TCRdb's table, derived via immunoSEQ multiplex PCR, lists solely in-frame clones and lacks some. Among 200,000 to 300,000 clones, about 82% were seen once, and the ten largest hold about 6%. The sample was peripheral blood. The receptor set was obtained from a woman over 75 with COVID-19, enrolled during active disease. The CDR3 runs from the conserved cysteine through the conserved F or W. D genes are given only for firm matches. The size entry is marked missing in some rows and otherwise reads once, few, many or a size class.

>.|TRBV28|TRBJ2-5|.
CASTGLRETQYF
TGTGCCAGCACAGGGTTACGAGAGACCCAGTACTTC
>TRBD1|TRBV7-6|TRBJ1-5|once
CASSFSSGTANQPQHF
TGTGCCAGCAGCTTTTCCTCCGGGACAGCCAATCAGCCCCAGCATTTT
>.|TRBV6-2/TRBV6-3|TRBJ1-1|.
CASSYRGNTEAFF
TGTGCCAGCAGTTATAGAGGAAACACTGAAGCTTTCTTT
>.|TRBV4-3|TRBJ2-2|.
CASSQALTGELFF
TGCGCCAGCAGCCAAGCACTAACCGGGGAGCTGTTTTTT
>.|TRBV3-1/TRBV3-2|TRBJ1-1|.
CASSQVGQGNEAFF
TGTGCCAGCAGCCAAGTTGGGCAGGGGAATGAAGCTTTCTTT
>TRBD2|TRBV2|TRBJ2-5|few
CASSSTGGLETQYF
TGTGCCAGCAGCTCGACGGGGGGGTTGGAGACCCAGTACTTC
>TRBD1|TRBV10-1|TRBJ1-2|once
CASSPQGAYGYTF
TGCGCCAGCAGTCCACAGGGGGCTTATGGCTACACCTTC
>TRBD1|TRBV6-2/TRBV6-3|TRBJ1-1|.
CASSWDRANTEAFF
TGTGCCAGCAGTTGGGACAGGGCAAACACTGAAGCTTTCTTT
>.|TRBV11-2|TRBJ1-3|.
CASSLPGARGNTIYF
TGTGCCAGCAGCTTACCAGGGGCTAGGGGAAACACCATATATTTT
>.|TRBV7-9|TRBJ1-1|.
CASSLVAGYTEAFF
TGTGCCAGCAGCTTAGTCGCGGGGTACACTGAAGCTTTCTTT
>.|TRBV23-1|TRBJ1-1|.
CASSQWPGRVGTEAFF
TGCGCCAGCAGTCAATGGCCTGGCAGGGTGGGAACTGAAGCTTTCTTT
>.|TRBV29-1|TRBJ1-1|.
CSVEQGTNTEAFF
TGCAGCGTTGAGCAGGGGACCAACACTGAAGCTTTCTTT
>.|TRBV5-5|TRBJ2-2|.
CASSRDTYYTGELFF
TGTGCCAGCAGCCGGGACACGTACTACACCGGGGAGCTGTTTTTT
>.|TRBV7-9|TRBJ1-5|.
CASSLGTQLQPQHF
TGTGCCAGCAGCTTAGGGACACAGCTTCAGCCCCAGCATTTT
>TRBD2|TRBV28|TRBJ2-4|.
CASSSPWAATSGGPLAKNIQYF
TGTGCCAGCAGTTCGCCCTGGGCCGCCACTAGCGGGGGACCACTAGCCAAAAACATTCAGTACTTC
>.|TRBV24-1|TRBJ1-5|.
CATSESGGHQPQHF
TGTGCCACCAGTGAGAGCGGGGGGCATCAGCCCCAGCATTTT
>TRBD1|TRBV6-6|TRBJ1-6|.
CASARLGQGNSPLHF
TGTGCCAGCGCGCGCCTCGGACAGGGGAATTCACCCCTCCACTTT
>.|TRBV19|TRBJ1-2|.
CASSSRDTNNYGYTF
TGTGCCAGTAGTAGCCGGGACACCAATAACTATGGCTACACCTTC
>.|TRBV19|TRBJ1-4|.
CASSRYINEKLFF
TGTGCCAGTAGTAGGTACATAAATGAAAAACTGTTTTTT
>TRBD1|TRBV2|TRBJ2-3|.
CASSIQGAVSDTQYF
TGTGCCAGCAGCATACAGGGGGCAGTGTCAGATACGCAGTATTTT
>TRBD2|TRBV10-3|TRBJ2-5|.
CAISEPGLADGETQYF
TGTGCCATCAGTGAGCCGGGACTAGCGGATGGAGAGACCCAGTACTTC
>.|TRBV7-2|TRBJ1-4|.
CASSPPGTKREKLFF
TGTGCCAGCAGCCCACCCGGGACAAAGAGAGAAAAACTGTTTTTT
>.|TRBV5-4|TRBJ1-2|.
CASSLGGGYNYGYTF
TGTGCCAGCAGCTTGGGGGGAGGGTACAACTATGGCTACACCTTC
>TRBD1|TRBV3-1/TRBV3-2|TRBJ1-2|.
CASSPGRGSTYGYTF
TGTGCCAGCAGCCCAGGCAGGGGGAGTACCTATGGCTACACCTTC
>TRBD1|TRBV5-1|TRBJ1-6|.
CASSAGQGNSPLHF
TGCGCCAGCAGTGCGGGACAGGGGAATTCACCCCTCCACTTT
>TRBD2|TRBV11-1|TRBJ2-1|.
CASTHSLAGAYNEQFF
TGTGCCAGCACCCATTCCCTAGCGGGGGCCTACAATGAGCAGTTCTTC
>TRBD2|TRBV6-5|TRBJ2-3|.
CASSQRGGRDTQYF
TGTGCCAGCAGTCAACGGGGGGGCCGAGATACGCAGTATTTT
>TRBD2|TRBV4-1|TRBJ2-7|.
CASSPRGGGSSYEQYF
TGCGCCAGCAGCCCCCGGGGCGGGGGGAGTTCCTACGAGCAGTACTTC
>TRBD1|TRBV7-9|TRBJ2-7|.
CASSGVGTGGDEQYF
TGTGCCAGCAGCGGGGTAGGGACAGGGGGCGACGAGCAGTACTTC
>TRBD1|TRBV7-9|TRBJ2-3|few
CASSPGQSTDTQYF
TGTGCCAGCAGCCCGGGACAGAGCACAGATACGCAGTATTTT
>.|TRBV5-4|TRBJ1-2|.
CASSTLTAPTNYGYTF
TGTGCCAGCAGCACGCTGACAGCTCCCACTAACTATGGCTACACCTTC
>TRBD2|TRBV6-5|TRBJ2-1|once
CASPGTSGGFEQFF
TGTGCCAGTCCCGGGACTAGCGGGGGGTTTGAGCAGTTCTTC
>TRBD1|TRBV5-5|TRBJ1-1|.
CASSPDRVNTEAFF
TGTGCCAGCAGCCCGGACAGGGTGAACACTGAAGCTTTCTTT
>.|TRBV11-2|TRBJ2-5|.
CASSLNRGGETQYF
TGTGCCAGCAGCTTGAACAGGGGAGGTGAGACCCAGTACTTC
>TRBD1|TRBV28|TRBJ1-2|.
CASRRQGDYGYTF
TGTGCCAGCAGGAGGCAGGGGGACTATGGCTACACCTTC
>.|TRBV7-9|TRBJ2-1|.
CASSSPGRGASFF
TGTGCCAGCAGCTCACCAGGTCGGGGGGCATCCTTCTTC
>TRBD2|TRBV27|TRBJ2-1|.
CASSLWGVKRGDNEQFF
TGTGCCAGCAGTTTATGGGGTGTTAAGCGGGGGGACAATGAGCAGTTCTTC
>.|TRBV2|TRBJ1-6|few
CASSVVQSGSPLHF
TGTGCCAGCAGTGTGGTGCAATCGGGTTCACCCCTCCACTTT
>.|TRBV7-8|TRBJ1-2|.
CASSLEALANYGYTF
TGTGCCAGCAGCTTAGAAGCGTTAGCTAACTATGGCTACACCTTC
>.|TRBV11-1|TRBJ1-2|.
CASSRDTSGGYTF
TGTGCCAGCAGCCGGGATACTTCGGGGGGCTACACCTTC
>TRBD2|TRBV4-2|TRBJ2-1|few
CASSPNSGDYNEQFF
TGTGCCAGCAGCCCGAATAGCGGGGACTACAATGAGCAGTTCTTC
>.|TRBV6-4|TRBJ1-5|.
CASSDQYRRTTNQPQHF
TGTGCCAGCAGTGACCAATACCGACGGACTACCAATCAGCCCCAGCATTTT
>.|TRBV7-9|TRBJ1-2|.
CASSLGGGYTF
TGTGCCAGCAGCCTCGGGGGGGGCTACACCTTC
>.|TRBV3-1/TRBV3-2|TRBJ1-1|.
CASSPRDMNTEAFF
TGTGCCAGCAGCCCCCGGGATATGAACACTGAAGCTTTCTTT
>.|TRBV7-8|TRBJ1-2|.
CASSLAVAVYGYTF
TGTGCCAGCAGCTTAGCGGTTGCAGTGTATGGCTACACCTTC
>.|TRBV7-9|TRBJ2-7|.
CASSQPGDTEQYF
TGTGCCAGCAGCCAGCCAGGGGACACCGAGCAGTACTTC
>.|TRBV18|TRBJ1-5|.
CASSPPGGNNQPQHF
TGTGCCAGCTCACCACCAGGAGGGAACAATCAGCCCCAGCATTTT
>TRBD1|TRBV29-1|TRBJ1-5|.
CSVTDRVDNQPQHF
TGCAGCGTGACTGACAGGGTTGACAATCAGCCCCAGCATTTT
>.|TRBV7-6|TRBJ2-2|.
CAIGGPGGLFGELFF
TGTGCCATCGGGGGGCCGGGGGGCCTATTTGGGGAGCTGTTTTTT
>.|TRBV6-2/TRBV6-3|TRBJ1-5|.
CASSYIQEDQPQHF
TGTGCCAGCAGTTACATCCAGGAGGATCAGCCCCAGCATTTT
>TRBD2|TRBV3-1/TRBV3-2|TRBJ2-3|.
CASSPGLAGGTDTQYF
TGTGCCAGCAGCCCCGGACTAGCGGGGGGCACAGATACGCAGTATTTT
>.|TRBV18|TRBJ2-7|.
CASSPPPAGNEQYF
TGTGCCAGCTCACCACCTCCGGCAGGGAACGAGCAGTACTTC
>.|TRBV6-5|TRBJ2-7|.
CATSEGRSYEQYF
TGTGCCACCTCCGAGGGGAGGTCCTACGAGCAGTACTTC
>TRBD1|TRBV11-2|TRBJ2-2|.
CASSFNLQGLGTGELFF
TGTGCCAGCAGCTTTAACCTACAGGGGTTAGGCACCGGGGAGCTGTTTTTT
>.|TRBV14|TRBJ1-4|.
CASSPRAGEKLFF
TGTGCCAGCAGCCCCCGGGCGGGAGAAAAACTGTTTTTT
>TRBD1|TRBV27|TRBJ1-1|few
CASSLLATGGNTEAFF
TGTGCCAGCAGTCTACTGGCGACAGGGGGGAACACTGAAGCTTTCTTT
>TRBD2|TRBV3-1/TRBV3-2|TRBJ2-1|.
CASSQGGGSLGNNEQFF
TGTGCCAGCAGCCAAGGGGGGGGTTCCCTTGGGAACAATGAGCAGTTCTTC
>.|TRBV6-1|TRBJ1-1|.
CASSEKREANTEAFF
TGTGCCAGCAGTGAAAAGAGGGAAGCGAACACTGAAGCTTTCTTT